These 26 T cell receptor beta chains originate from one sample sequenced in a study of breast tumors, draining lymph nodes, adjacent tissues. The lymph nodes were axillary draining lymph nodes from breast cancer patients. TCRdb reanalysed the multiplex PCR reads using MiXCR and keeps one entry per CDR3 protein. The repertoire includes about 140,000 distinct CDR3 sequences, approximately 20% of them detected once, and 2.6% sits in the top ten. Sequencing was done on a sample of axillary lymph node tissue. These TCRs come from a female donor with breast cancer. Some clones in this sample may be carry-over from other donors' samples.

In its sample, this clonotype was seen a few times. The rearrangement joins TRBV7-9 to TRBJ2-2, with 12 bases aligning to TRBD2. V gave up 6 bases and J gave up 6 bases; unmatched junction bases: 8. CDR3 length equals 16 residues. Germline lookup yields CDR1 SEHNR and CDR2 FQNEAQ (reference sequence). As DNA, the CDR3 is TGTGCCAGCAGACCCCCTAGCGGGAGGGCCCCCGGGGAGCTGTTTTTT. As protein: CASRPPSGRAPGELFF.

As to this clonotype: Given a much more abundant clone one base away, this may be a read error. The gene calls are TRBV5-1 and TRBJ1-2; possible D gene TRBD1, 5 bases. Germline lookup yields CDR1 SGHRS and CDR2 YFSETQ. The CDR3 has 14 amino acids. CDR3 coding DNA: TGCGCCAGCGGCTTGGCCCAGGCAGGGCATGGCTACACCTTC. This codes for CASGLAQAGHGYTF.

This clonotype was counted many times. One end of the junction does not line up with germline, which may come from a read error. The rearrangement uses TRBV7-2 and TRBJ2-3, with TRBD2 matching 8 bases. Germline V CDR1 and CDR2: SGHTA, FQGNSA. This CDR3 comprises 16 residues. The CDR3 loop reads CASRLAITGGPHTQYF. CDR3 in DNA: TGTGCCAGCAGATTAGCTATAACGGGAGGGCCACATACGCAGTATTTT.

Regarding this clonotype: A read error may be the cause here, since a much bigger clone is one base away. The chain links TRBV19 to TRBJ1-2; no reliable D call. Trimming removed 6 bases from V and 9 bases from J, with 11 bases in between. CDR1 LNHDA and CDR2 SQIVND come from the germline V gene (reference sequence). The CDR3 totals 11 residues. DNA of the CDR3: TGTGCCAGTAGGAACAGTGGAAGCTACACCTTC. This gives the protein CASRNSGSYTF. The entire variable domain, with the rest obtained from reference TRBV19 and TRBJ1-2, is as follows: DGGITQSPKYLFRKEGQNVTLSCEQNLNHDAMYWYRQDPGQGLRLIYYSQIVNDFQKGDIAEGYSVSREKKESFPLTVTSAQKNPTAFYLCASRNSGSYTFGSGTRLTVV.

Concerning this clonotype itself: A much larger clonotype is one base distant, so this may be a read error. The gene calls are TRBV2 and TRBJ2-5; 7 nucleotides align to TRBD1. Germline V gives CDR1 SNHLY, CDR2 FYNNEI. The CDR3 runs to 14 residues. The V segment lost 10 bases and the J segment 2 bases; nucleotides outside the gene matches: 10. The CDR3 protein is CAIRGQISQETQYF. The CDR3 coding sequence is TGTGCCATCAGGGGACAGATTTCACAAGAGACCCAGTACTTC.

This clonotype occurred many times. This chain joins TRBV20-1 and TRBJ1-2; weak D call: TRBD1 (5 bases). Germline loops: CDR1 DFQATT, CDR2 SNEGSKA (reference sequence). This CDR3 spans 14 amino acids. V was trimmed by 6 bases and J by 6 bases, leaving 20 bases between them. CDR3 coding DNA: TGCAGTGCCCGGGGGACCCAGGTGACCGATGGCTACACCTTC. Protein: CSARGTQVTDGYTF.

Concerning this clonotype: A much larger clone lies a single base off, so this may be a read error. The chain joins TRBV3-1 to TRBJ2-5; D remains ambiguous. The V gene's germline CDR1 is LGHDT and CDR2 YNNKEL (reference sequence). This CDR3 has 13 amino acids. CDR3 bases: TGTGCCAGCAGCCACGGCATCCCAGAGAGCCAGTACTTC. It translates to CASSHGIPESQYF.

The table lists this clonotype with many counts. V gene TRBV2 combines with J gene TRBJ2-3; either TRBD1 or TRBD2 may supply D (5 bases each). Trimming cost V 6 bases and J 6 bases, with 13 bases left between them. The germline V gene has CDR1 SNHLY and CDR2 FYNNEI. The CDR3 is 13 residues long. In DNA form, the CDR3 reads TGTGCCAGCAGCGATCTGGGACGTGATACGCAGTATTTT. Protein: CASSDLGRDTQYF.

The rearrangement joins TRBV7-3 to TRBJ2-5; possible D gene TRBD2, 5 bases. The V gene lost 3 bases and the J gene lost 4 bases, with 12 bases spanning the gap. The CDR3 length is 14 residues. The germline CDR1 and CDR2 sequences are SGHTA and FQGTGA. CDR3 nucleotide sequence: TGTGCCAGCAGCTTCGGACGGGGTGGAGAGACCCAGTACTTC. Its translation is CASSFGRGGETQYF.

This clonotype appeared many times. J is TRBJ2-3 and V is TRBV5-5; the match to TRBD2 covers 12 bases. Looked up from germline, CDR1 is SGHKS and CDR2 is YYEKEE (reference sequence). CDR3 length: 18 amino acids. With 0 bases clipped from V and 4 bases from J, the junction kept 9 bases outside the gene matches. Here the CDR3 reads CASSLGLAGVSGPDTQYF. The DNA of the CDR3 is TGTGCCAGCAGCTTGGGACTAGCGGGAGTATCGGGCCCAGATACGCAGTATTTT.

This clonotype has at least ten counts. V is TRBV10-3 and J is TRBJ2-5, with 9 positions matching TRBD1. CDR3 length: 15 residues. Germline values: CDR1 ENHRY, CDR2 SYGVKD. V gave up 2 bases and J gave up 4 bases; unmatched junction bases: 5. The CDR3: CAISEGMGQGETQYF. CDR3 in DNA: TGTGCCATCAGTGAGGGTATGGGACAGGGAGAGACCCAGTACTTC.

The sample holds many counts of this clonotype. This chain uses TRBV20-1 with TRBJ2-1; D possibly corresponds to TRBD1 (6 bases). The CDR3 sequence is 15 residues long. Per germline, CDR1 DFQATT and CDR2 SNEGSKA (reference sequence). V was clipped by 6 bases and J by 8 bases, with 23 bases between them. The CDR3 region is CSAITGPGSFHEQFF. CDR3 DNA: TGCAGTGCCATCACAGGGCCAGGAAGTTTCCATGAGCAGTTCTTC.

The table lists this clonotype with many counts. The chain joins TRBV7-2 to TRBJ2-7, with TRBD2 matching over 8 bases. This CDR3 has 15 amino acids. Losses at the gene ends were 5 bases for V and 3 bases for J; bases not matched to a gene: 9. The germline V gene encodes CDR1 SGHTA and CDR2 FQGNSA. The CDR3 DNA reads TGTGCCAGCAGCCCGGGAGGGGGGGGGGGCTACGAGCAGTACTTC. This encodes CASSPGGGGGYEQYF.

This clonotype was observed a handful of times. Germline and junction disagree at one end, which may indicate a read error. The chain carries TRBV5-5 and TRBJ2-1, with D possibly being TRBD2 (6 bases). The CDR3 is 16 amino acids. Germline CDR1 is SGHKS and CDR2 is YYEKEE (reference sequence). CDR3 sequence (DNA): TGTGCCAGCAGCCTCTATAGCGGACTCTCCTACAGTGAGCAGTTCTTC. Translated: CASSLYSGLSYSEQFF.

This clonotype was found a few times. The genes are TRBV28 and TRBJ2-3; the match to TRBD1 covers 10 bases. CDR3 length: 12 amino acids. Looked up from germline, CDR1 is MDHEN and CDR2 is SYDVKM. J gave up 5 bases and V 10 bases, and 3 bases lay outside the gene matches. The CDR3 sequence is CATGQGVDTQYF. The CDR3 DNA reads TGTGCCACAGGACAGGGGGTAGATACGCAGTATTTT.

This clonotype was observed at least ten times. The chain is built from TRBV19 and TRBJ2-5; no clear D gene. V lost 6 bases and J 1 base, leaving 9 bases between the germline ends. The CDR3 contains 13 residues. The germline V gene encodes CDR1 LNHDA and CDR2 SQIVND (reference sequence). DNA of the CDR3: TGTGCCAGTAGGGACCTTTTCCAAGAGACCCAGTACTTC. Translated, it gives CASRDLFQETQYF.

In this sample, this clonotype turned up many times. The chain joins TRBV20-1 to TRBJ2-7, with 14 bases matching TRBD2. The germline CDR1 and CDR2 sequences are DFQATT and SNEGSKA (reference sequence). Trimming cost V 5 bases and J 6 bases; bases outside gene matches: 6. The length of the CDR3 is 14 residues. CDR3 sequence (DNA): TGCAGTGCTTCCGGGACTAGCGGGAGTCCCGAGCAGTACTTC. The encoded protein is CSASGTSGSPEQYF.

Many counts were recorded for this clonotype. The chain has TRBV7-2 and TRBJ2-3; D not resolved. This CDR3 comprises 12 residues. Trimming took off 1 base at V and 6 bases at J, with 5 bases between the two ends. The V gene's germline CDR1 is SGHTA and CDR2 FQGNSA. CDR3 sequence (DNA): TGTGCCAGCAGCTTAGTAGGGGATACGCAGTATTTT. Encoded protein: CASSLVGDTQYF.

The gene calls are TRBV5-1 and TRBJ2-2, with a weak D call TRBD2 (5 bases). Germline values: CDR1 SGHRS, CDR2 YFSETQ. The V and J ends lost 3 bases and 2 bases respectively, with 8 bases between them. This CDR3 region has 14 residues. CDR3 nucleotides: TGCGCCAGCAGCTACGGACTCAACACCGGGGAGCTGTTTTTT. Translating it yields CASSYGLNTGELFF.

This clonotype was counted many times. This sequence joins TRBV18 and TRBJ1-2; possibly TRBD1 for D (6 bases). Trimming stripped 3 bases from V and 1 base from J, with 9 bases between. Germline lookup yields CDR1 KGHSH and CDR2 LQKENI. CDR3 length equals 14 residues. CDR3 sequence reads: CASSPGQNNYGYTF. DNA of the CDR3: TGTGCCAGCTCACCGGGACAAAATAACTATGGCTACACCTTC. The full variable domain, with the rest looked up from reference TRBV18 and TRBJ1-2, is NAGVMQNPRHLVRRRGQEARLRCSPMKGHSHVYWYRQLPEEGLKFMVYLQKENIIDESGMPKERFSAEFPKEGPSILRIQQVVRGDSAAYFCASSPGQNNYGYTFGSGTRLTVV.

This clonotype was seen at least ten times. V is TRBV11-3 and J is TRBJ2-3, with 16 bases lining up with TRBD2. The germline gives CDR1 SGHNT, CDR2 YENEEA. The CDR3 loop spans 17 amino acids. The V segment lost 4 bases and the J segment 4 bases; nucleotides outside the gene matches: 5. The CDR3, as DNA: TGTGCCAGCAGCTGGGGGACTAGCGGGAGGGCCTCAGATACGCAGTATTTT. It translates to CASSWGTSGRASDTQYF.

This clonotype was detected many times. The V gene is TRBV6-5, the J gene TRBJ2-1, with D unclear. Germline V lookup: CDR1 MNHEY, CDR2 SVGAGI. Trimming stripped 6 bases from V and 9 bases from J, with 15 bases between. The CDR3 runs to 13 residues. CDR3: CASRPASTGEQFF. In nucleotides, the CDR3 is TGTGCCAGCAGGCCCGCCTCGACCGGTGAGCAGTTCTTC.

In this sample, this clonotype turned up many times. The V and J genes are TRBV20-1 and TRBJ2-2; D remains unclear. Germline loops: CDR1 DFQATT, CDR2 SNEGSKA (reference sequence). V was trimmed by 1 base and J by 5 bases, leaving 8 bases between them. This CDR3 is 13 amino acids long. The CDR3 protein is CSARGARTGELFF. Here the CDR3 DNA reads TGCAGTGCTAGAGGGGCTAGAACCGGGGAGCTGTTTTTT.

At least ten counts were recorded for this clonotype. The genes are TRBV10-3 and TRBJ1-5, with 7 bases matching TRBD1. CDR3 length: 15 amino acids. Germline CDR1 ENHRY, CDR2 SYGVKD. The junction had 3 bases not matched to a gene; V was cut back by 4 bases and J by 0 bases. DNA of the CDR3: TGTGCCATCAGTGTAACAGGGGCTAGCAATCAGCCCCAGCATTTT. Encoded protein: CAISVTGASNQPQHF.

The chain employs TRBV27 and TRBJ2-1; 7 nucleotides align to TRBD2. The V segment lost 4 bases and the J segment 0 bases; nucleotides outside the gene matches: 6. CDR1 and CDR2 (germline): MNHEY, SMNVEV (reference sequence). The CDR3 covers 16 residues. The CDR3 nucleotides are TGTGCCAGCAGTTCCCAGCGGGGTAGCTCCTACAATGAGCAGTTCTTC. Translated, it gives CASSSQRGSSYNEQFF.

Remarks on this clonotype: This sequence may be a read error, since a much larger clone differs from it by one base. The V call is TRBV18, the J call TRBJ2-3; TRBD1 aligns across 8 bases. The CDR3 runs to 15 residues. In germline, CDR1 is KGHSH, CDR2 LQKENI. V lost 3 bases and J lost 2; bases outside the gene matches: 4. Here the CDR3 DNA reads TGTGCCAGCTCACCGGCAGGGGGCCTCACAGATACGCAGTATTTT. Translated, it gives CASSPAGGLTDTQYF.